The entry below gives a single T cell receptor (beta chain) sequence along with its context. What it recognizes is unknown. TCRdb analysed the RT-PCR reads with MiXCR anew, one entry per CDR3 protein. The table shows approximately 520,000 distinct CDR3 sequences, with around 25% occurring only once. The entry originates in a study of response to subunit inactivated influenza vaccine. Whole-study findings and limits: Authors suggested each seasonal influenza vaccination recruits few new T cells.

The CDR3 loop spans 14 amino acids. Looked up from germline, CDR1 is DFQATT and CDR2 is SNEGSKA (reference sequence). The ends lost 6 bases at V and 5 bases at J; junction bases unmatched: 10. This TCR was recovered from a man aged 45 to 65 who received an inactivated influenza vaccine. Sequences were derived from CD4+ T cells sorted from PBMCs, sampled roughly 5 days after vaccination. The V gene is TRBV20-1, the J gene TRBJ2-5; TRBD2 matches at 9 bases. DNA for the CDR3: TGCAGTGCCGGACCGACTAGCGGAAAGGAGACCCAGTACTTC. It specifies CSAGPTSGKETQYF.